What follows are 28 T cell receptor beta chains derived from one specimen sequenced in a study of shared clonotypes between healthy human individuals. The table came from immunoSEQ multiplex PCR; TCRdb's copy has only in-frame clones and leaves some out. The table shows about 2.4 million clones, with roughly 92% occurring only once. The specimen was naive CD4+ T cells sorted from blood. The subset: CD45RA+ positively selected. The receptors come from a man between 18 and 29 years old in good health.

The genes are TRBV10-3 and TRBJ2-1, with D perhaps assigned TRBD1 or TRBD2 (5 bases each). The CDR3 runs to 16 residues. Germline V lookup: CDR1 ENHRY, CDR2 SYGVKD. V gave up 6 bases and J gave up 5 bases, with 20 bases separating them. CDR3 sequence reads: CAIRPRQGVGDNEQFF. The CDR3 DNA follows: TGTGCCATCAGACCCAGGCAGGGTGTGGGAGACAATGAGCAGTTCTTC.

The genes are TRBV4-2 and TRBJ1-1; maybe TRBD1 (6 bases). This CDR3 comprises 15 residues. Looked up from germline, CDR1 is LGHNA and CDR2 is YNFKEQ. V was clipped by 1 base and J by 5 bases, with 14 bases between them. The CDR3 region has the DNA TGTGCCAGCAGCCAAGTAGGGCAGGGGTCGACTGAAGCTTTCTTT. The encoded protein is CASSQVGQGSTEAFF.

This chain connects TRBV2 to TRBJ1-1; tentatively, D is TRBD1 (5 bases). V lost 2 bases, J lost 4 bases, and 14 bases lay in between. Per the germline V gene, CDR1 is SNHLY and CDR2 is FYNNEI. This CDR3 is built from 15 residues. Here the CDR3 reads CASSERAQGGTEAFF. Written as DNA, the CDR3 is TGTGCCAGCAGTGAAAGGGCTCAGGGTGGCACTGAAGCTTTCTTT.

DNA of the CDR3: TGCGCCAGCAGCGGAGGACAGGGGAGGACCGGGGAGCTGTTTTTT. Its protein is CASSGGQGRTGELFF. The chain has TRBV5-1 and TRBJ2-2; 9 bases map to TRBD1. This CDR3 spans 15 amino acids. The J segment lost 5 bases and the V segment lost 4 bases, leaving 6 bases of the junction unmatched. Germline CDR1 and CDR2: SGHRS and YFSETQ.

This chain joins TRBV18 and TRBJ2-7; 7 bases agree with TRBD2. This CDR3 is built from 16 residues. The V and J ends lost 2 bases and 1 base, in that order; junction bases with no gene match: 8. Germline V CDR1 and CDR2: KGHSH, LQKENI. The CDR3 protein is CASSPKPAGFSYEQYF. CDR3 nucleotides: TGTGCCAGCTCACCAAAGCCAGCGGGGTTTTCCTACGAGCAGTACTTC.

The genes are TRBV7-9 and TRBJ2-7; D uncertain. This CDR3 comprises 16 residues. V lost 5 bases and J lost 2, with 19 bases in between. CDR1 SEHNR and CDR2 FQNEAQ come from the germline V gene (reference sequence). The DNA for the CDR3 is TGTGCCAGCAGCCAAACCCGGACGGGCAGACCCTACGAGCAGTACTTC. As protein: CASSQTRTGRPYEQYF.

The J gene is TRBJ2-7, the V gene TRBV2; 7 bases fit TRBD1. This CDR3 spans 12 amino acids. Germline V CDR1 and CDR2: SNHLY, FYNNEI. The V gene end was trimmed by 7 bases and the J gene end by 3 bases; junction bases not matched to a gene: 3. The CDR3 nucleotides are TGTGCCAGCAAAGGGGGCTTCTACGAGCAGTACTTC. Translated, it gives CASKGGFYEQYF.

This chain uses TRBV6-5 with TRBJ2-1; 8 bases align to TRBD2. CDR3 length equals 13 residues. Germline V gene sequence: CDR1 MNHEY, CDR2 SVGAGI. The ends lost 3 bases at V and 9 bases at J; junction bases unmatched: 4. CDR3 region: CASSYLTSAEQFF. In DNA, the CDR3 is TGTGCCAGCAGTTATCTGACTAGCGCTGAGCAGTTCTTC.

The CDR3 DNA reads TGTGCCAGCAGCCCGGGTGGGGAGGGCCCCTACGAGCAGTACTTC. This codes for CASSPGGEGPYEQYF. The chain joins TRBV11-2 to TRBJ2-7, with 7 bases identical to TRBD2. CDR1 and CDR2 from the germline V gene are SGHAT and FQNNGV. V was clipped by 5 bases and J by 2 bases; unmatched bases: 9. CDR3 size: 15 residues.

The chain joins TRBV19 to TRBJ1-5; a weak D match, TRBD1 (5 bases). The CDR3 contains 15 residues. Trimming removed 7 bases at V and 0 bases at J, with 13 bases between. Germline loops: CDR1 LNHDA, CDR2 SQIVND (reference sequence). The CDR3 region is CASTGHGDSNQPQHF. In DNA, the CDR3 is TGTGCCAGTACCGGACACGGAGATAGCAATCAGCCCCAGCATTTT.

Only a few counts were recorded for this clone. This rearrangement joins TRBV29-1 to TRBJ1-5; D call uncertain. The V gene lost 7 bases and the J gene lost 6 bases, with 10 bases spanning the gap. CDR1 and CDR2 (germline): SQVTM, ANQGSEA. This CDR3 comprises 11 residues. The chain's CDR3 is CSAAGPQPQHF. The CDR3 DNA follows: TGCAGCGCCGCGGGTCCTCAGCCCCAGCATTTT. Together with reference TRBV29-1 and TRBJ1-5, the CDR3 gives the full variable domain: SAVISQKPSRDICQRGTSLTIQCQVDSQVTMMFWYRQQPGQSLTLIATANQGSEATYESGFVIDKFPISRPNLTFSTLTVSNMSPEDSSIYLCSAAGPQPQHFGDGTRLSIL.

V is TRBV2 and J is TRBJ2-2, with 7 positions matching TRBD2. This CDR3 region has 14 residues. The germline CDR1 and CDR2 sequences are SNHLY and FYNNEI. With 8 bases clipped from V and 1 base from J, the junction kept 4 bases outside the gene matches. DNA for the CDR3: TGTGCCAGCGCGCGGGGGAGGAACACCGGGGAGCTGTTTTTT. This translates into CASARGRNTGELFF.

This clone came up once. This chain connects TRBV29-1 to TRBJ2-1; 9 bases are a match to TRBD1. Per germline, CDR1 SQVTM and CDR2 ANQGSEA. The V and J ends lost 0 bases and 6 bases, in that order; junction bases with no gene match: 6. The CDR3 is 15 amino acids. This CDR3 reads CSVEEIQGQGNEQFF. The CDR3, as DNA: TGCAGCGTTGAAGAAATACAGGGACAGGGCAATGAGCAGTTCTTC.

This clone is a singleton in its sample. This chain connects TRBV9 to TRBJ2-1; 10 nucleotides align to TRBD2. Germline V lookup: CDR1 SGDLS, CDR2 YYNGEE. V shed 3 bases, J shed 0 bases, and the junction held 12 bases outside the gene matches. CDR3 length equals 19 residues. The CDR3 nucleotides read TGTGCCAGCAGCGCCCAGGAGCGGGGGGGCTCTTACTCCTACAATGAGCAGTTCTTC. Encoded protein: CASSAQERGGSYSYNEQFF.

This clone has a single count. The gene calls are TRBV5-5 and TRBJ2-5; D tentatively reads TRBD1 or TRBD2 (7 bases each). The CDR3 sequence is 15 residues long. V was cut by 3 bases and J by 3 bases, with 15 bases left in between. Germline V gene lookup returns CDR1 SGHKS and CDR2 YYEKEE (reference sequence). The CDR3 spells CASSWGGQKEETQYF. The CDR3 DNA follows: TGTGCCAGCAGCTGGGGGGGACAGAAGGAAGAGACCCAGTACTTC.

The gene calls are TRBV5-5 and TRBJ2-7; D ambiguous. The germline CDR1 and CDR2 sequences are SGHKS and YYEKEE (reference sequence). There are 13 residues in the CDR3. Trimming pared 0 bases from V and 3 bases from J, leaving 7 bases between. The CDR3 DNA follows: TGTGCCAGCAGCTTGGGGGCCCTCTACGAGCAGTACTTC. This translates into CASSLGALYEQYF.

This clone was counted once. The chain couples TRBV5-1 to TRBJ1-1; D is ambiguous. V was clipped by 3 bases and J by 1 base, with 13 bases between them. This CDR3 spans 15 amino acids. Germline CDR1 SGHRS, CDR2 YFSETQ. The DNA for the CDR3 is TGCGCCAGCAGCTCATTCATTACTACGAACACTGAAGCTTTCTTT. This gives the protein CASSSFITTNTEAFF.

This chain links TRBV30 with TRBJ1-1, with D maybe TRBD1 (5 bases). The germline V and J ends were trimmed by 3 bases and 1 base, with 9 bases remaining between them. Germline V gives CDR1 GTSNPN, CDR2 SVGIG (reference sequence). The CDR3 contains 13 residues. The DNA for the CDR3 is TGTGCCTGGAGCTCAGGGAAGAACACTGAAGCTTTCTTT. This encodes CAWSSGKNTEAFF. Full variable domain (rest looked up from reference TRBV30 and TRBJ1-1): SQTIHQWPATLVQPVGSPLSLECTVEGTSNPNLYWYRQAAGRGLQLLFYSVGIGQISSEVPQNLSASRPQDRQFILSSKKLLLSDSGFYLCAWSSGKNTEAFFGQGTRLTVV.

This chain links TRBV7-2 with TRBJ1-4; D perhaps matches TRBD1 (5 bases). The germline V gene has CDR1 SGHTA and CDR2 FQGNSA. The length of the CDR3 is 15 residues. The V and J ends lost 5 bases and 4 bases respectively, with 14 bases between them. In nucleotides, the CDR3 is TGTGCCAGCAGCCGTTTCCGGGGCGGTAATGAAAAACTGTTTTTT. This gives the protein CASSRFRGGNEKLFF. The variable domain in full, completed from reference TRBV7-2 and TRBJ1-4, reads GAGVSQSPSNKVTEKGKDVELRCDPISGHTALYWYRQSLGQGLEFLIYFQGNSAPDKSGLPSDRFSAERTGGSVSTLTIQRTQQEDSAVYLCASSRFRGGNEKLFFGSGTQLSVL.

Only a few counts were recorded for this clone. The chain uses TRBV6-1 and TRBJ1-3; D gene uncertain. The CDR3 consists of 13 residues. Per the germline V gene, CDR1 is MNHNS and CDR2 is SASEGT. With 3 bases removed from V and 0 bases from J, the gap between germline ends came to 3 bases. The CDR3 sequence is CASSENSGNTIYF. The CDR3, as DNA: TGTGCCAGCAGTGAGAACTCTGGAAACACCATATATTTT.

Here the CDR3 DNA reads TGTGCCAGCAGACCCTCGTGGGGGCCCATTGAAAAACTGTTTTTT. Amino acid sequence: CASRPSWGPIEKLFF. The chain uses TRBV6-5 and TRBJ1-4; tentatively, D is TRBD1 (6 bases). Germline values: CDR1 MNHEY, CDR2 SVGAGI. V was clipped by 6 bases and J by 7 bases, with 18 bases between them. CDR3 length: 15 residues.

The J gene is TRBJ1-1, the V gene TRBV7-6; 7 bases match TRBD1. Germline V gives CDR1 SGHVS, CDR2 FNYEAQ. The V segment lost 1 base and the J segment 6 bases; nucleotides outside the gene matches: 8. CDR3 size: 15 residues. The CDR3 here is CASSLVWQGEAEAFF. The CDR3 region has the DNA TGTGCCAGCAGCTTAGTGTGGCAGGGGGAGGCTGAAGCTTTCTTT.

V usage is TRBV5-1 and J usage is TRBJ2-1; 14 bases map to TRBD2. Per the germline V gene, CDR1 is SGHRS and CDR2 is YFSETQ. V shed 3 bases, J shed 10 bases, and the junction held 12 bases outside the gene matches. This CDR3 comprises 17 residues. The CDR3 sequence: CASSYVAGTSGRGEQFF. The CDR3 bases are TGCGCCAGCAGCTACGTAGCCGGGACTAGCGGGAGAGGGGAGCAGTTCTTC. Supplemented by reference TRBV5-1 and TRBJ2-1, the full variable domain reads KAGVTQTPRYLIKTRGQQVTLSCSPISGHRSVSWYQQTPGQGLQFLFEYFSETQRNKGNFPGRFSGRQFSNSRSEMNVSTLELGDSALYLCASSYVAGTSGRGEQFFGPGTRLTVL.

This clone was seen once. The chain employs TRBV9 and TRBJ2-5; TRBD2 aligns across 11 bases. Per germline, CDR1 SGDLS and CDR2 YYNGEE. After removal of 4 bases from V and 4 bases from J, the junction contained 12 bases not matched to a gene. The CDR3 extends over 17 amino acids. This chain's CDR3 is CASSPLAGGGGGETQYF. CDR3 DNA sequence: TGTGCCAGCAGCCCCCTAGCGGGAGGTGGGGGGGGAGAGACCCAGTACTTC.

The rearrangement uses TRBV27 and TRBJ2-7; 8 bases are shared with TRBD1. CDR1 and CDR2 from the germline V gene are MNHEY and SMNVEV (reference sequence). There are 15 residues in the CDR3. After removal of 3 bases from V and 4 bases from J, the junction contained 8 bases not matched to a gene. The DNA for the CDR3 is TGTGCCAGCAGTTTCCTCGGGACAGGAGGATACGAGCAGTACTTC. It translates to CASSFLGTGGYEQYF.

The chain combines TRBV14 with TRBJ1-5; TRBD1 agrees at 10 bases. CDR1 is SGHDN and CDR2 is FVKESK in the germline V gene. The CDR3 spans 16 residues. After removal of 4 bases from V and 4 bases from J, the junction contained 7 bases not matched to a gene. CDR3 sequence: CASSLPDRGINQPQHF. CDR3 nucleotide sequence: TGTGCCAGCAGCCTCCCGGACAGGGGGATTAATCAGCCCCAGCATTTT.

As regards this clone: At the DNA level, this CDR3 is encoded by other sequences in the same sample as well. In DNA form, the CDR3 reads TGTGCCAGCAGCCTGGGACAGGGGGCTGAAGCTTTCTTT. Its translation: CASSLGQGAEAFF. The V call is TRBV7-9, the J call TRBJ1-1, with 11 bases fitting TRBD1. There are 13 residues in the CDR3. CDR1 and CDR2 (germline): SEHNR, FQNEAQ (reference sequence). V shed 5 bases, J shed 6 bases, and the junction held 2 bases outside the gene matches.

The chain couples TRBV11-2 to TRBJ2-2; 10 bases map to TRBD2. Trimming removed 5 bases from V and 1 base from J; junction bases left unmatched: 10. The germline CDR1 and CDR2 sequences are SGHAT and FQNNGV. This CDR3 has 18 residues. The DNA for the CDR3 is TGTGCCAGCAGCACCTTCCTGACTAGCGGGTTGAACACCGGGGAGCTGTTTTTT. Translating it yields CASSTFLTSGLNTGELFF.